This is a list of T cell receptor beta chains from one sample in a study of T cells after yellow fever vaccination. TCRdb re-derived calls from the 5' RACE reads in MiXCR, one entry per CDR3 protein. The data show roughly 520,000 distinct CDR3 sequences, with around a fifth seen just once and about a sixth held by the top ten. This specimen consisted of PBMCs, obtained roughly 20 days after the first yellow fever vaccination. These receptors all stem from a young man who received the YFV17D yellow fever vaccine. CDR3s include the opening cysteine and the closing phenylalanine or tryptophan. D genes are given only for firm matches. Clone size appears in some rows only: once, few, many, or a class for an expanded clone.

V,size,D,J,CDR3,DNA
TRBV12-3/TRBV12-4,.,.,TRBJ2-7,CASSFQGSYEQYF,TGTGCCAGCAGTTTCCAGGGCTCCTACGAGCAGTACTTC
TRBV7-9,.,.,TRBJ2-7,CASSYPPGTEQYF,TGTGCCAGCAGCTACCCACCAGGAACCGAGCAGTACTTC
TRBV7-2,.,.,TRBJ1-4,CASSLAEGIGLFF,TGTGCCAGCAGCTTGGCTGAGGGCATTGGACTGTTTTTT
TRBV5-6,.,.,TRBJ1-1,CASSFGTVSEAFF,TGTGCCAGCAGCTTCGGGACGGTATCTGAAGCTTTCTTT
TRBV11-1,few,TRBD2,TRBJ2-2,CASSPGLAGSTGTGELFF,TGTGCCAGCAGCCCCGGACTAGCGGGGTCTACGGGGACCGGGGAGCTGTTTTTT
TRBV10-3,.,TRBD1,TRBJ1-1,CAISELQGAVGEAFF,TGTGCCATCAGTGAGTTACAGGGGGCTGTCGGTGAAGCTTTCTTT
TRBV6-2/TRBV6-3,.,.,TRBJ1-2,CATQPGRGGYTF,TGTGCCACCCAGCCGGGCAGGGGCGGCTACACCTTC
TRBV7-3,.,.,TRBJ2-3,CASTNGDSRDTQYF,TGTGCCAGCACTAACGGCGATTCCAGGGATACGCAGTATTTT
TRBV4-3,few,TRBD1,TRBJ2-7,CASRHQRTGIYEQYF,TGCGCCAGCAGGCATCAAAGGACAGGGATCTACGAGCAGTACTTC
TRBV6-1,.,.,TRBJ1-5,CASSEKGVPPYQPQHF,TGTGCCAGCAGTGAGAAGGGCGTACCCCCCTATCAGCCCCAGCATTTT
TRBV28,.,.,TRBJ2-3,CASSTAPFTDTQYF,TGTGCCAGCAGCACGGCGCCCTTCACAGATACGCAGTATTTT
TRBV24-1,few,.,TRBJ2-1,CATSQEYLNEQFF,TGTGCCACCAGTCAAGAGTACCTCAATGAGCAGTTCTTC
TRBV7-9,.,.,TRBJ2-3,CASSLETIVDIGTQYF,TGTGCCAGCAGCTTAGAAACGATAGTCGATATCGGTACGCAGTATTTT
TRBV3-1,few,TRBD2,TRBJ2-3,CASSQDLVGTSGTDTQYF,TGTGCCAGCAGCCAAGATCTTGTGGGGACTAGCGGGACAGATACGCAGTATTTT
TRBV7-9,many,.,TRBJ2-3,CASSQADTQYF,TGTGCCAGCAGCCAGGCCGATACGCAGTATTTT
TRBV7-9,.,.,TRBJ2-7,CTSRAGSWGLPNEQYF,TGTACCAGCAGGGCCGGTAGCTGGGGGCTTCCGAACGAGCAGTACTTC
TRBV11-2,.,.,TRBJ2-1,CTSSPTTGTSDEQFF,TGTACCAGCAGCCCGACAACAGGGACAAGCGATGAGCAGTTCTTC
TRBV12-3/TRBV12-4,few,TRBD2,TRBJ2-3,CASTQGSGGRNTQYF,TGTGCCAGCACCCAAGGTAGCGGGGGGCGGAATACGCAGTATTTT
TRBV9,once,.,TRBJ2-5,CTSSYQGSYQETQYF,TGTACCAGCAGTTACCAAGGCTCGTACCAAGAGACCCAGTACTTC
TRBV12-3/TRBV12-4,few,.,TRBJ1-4,CASSLSPLRRTNEKLFF,TGTGCCAGCAGTTTGTCCCCCTTAAGACGAACTAATGAAAAACTGTTTTTT
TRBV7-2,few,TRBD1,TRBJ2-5,CAIAGQVGETQYF,TGTGCCATAGCCGGACAGGTCGGAGAGACCCAGTACTTC
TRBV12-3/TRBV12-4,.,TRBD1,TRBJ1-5,CASRQGQGAQKPQHF,TGTGCCAGCAGGCAGGGACAGGGGGCGCAGAAGCCCCAGCATTTT
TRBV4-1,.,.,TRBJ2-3,CASSPRWDTQYF,TGCGCCAGCAGCCCAAGGTGGGATACGCAGTATTTT
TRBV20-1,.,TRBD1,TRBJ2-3,CSARGQVGSDTQYF,TGCAGTGCAAGGGGACAGGTGGGCTCAGATACGCAGTATTTT
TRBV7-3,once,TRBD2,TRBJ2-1,CASSLTRASGDIAEQFF,TGTGCCAGCAGCTTAACCCGAGCTAGCGGGGATATTGCAGAGCAGTTCTTC
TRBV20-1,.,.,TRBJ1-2,CSAGVGAARNAF,TGCAGTGCTGGGGTGGGTGCAGCCCGTAATGCCTTC
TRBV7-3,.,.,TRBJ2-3,CASNFGTGLDTQYF,TGTGCCAGCAACTTTGGGACTGGTTTAGATACGCAGTATTTT
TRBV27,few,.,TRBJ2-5,CASSIQELGTQYF,TGTGCCAGCAGTATCCAGGAATTAGGGACCCAGTACTTC
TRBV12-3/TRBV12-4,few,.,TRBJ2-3,CASASTPGGTDTQYF,TGTGCCAGCGCTTCGACCCCGGGGGGCACAGATACGCAGTATTTT
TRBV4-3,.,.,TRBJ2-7,CASSQAQGNEQYF,TGCGCCAGCAGCCAAGCTCAGGGGAACGAGCAGTACTTC
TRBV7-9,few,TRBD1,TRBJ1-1,CASSSYRGTEAFF,TGTGCCAGCAGCTCGTACAGGGGCACTGAAGCTTTCTTT
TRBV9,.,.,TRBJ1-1,CASRPAAAEAFF,TGTGCCAGCAGGCCTGCGGCAGCAGAAGCTTTCTTT
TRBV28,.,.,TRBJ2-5,CASAPAGEGLETQYF,TGTGCCAGCGCCCCCGCCGGTGAAGGGCTAGAGACCCAGTACTTC
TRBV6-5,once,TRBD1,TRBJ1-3,CASSYSSFTGAGLGNTIYF,TGTGCCAGCAGTTACTCGAGCTTCACAGGGGCGGGTTTAGGAAACACCATATATTTT
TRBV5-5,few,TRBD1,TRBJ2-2,CASSLAGGATNTGELFF,TGTGCCAGCAGCTTGGCAGGGGGCGCAACGAACACCGGGGAGCTGTTTTTT
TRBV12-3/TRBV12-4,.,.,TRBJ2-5,CASSFGAVGETQYF,TGTGCCAGCAGCTTCGGAGCTGTCGGGGAGACCCAGTACTTC
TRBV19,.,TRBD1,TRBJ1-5,CASWGGQGAFQPQHF,TGTGCCAGTTGGGGGGGACAGGGGGCCTTTCAGCCCCAGCATTTT
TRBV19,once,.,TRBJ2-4,CASSITPPRAKNIQYF,TGTGCCAGTAGTATAACCCCTCCAAGGGCCAAAAACATTCAGTACTTC
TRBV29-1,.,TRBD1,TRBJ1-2,CSVEGTGGRGGYTF,TGCAGCGTTGAAGGGACAGGGGGTAGAGGTGGCTACACCTTC
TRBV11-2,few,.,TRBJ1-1,CASSSTRQVGEAFF,TGTGCCAGCAGCTCTACTCGACAGGTCGGGGAAGCTTTCTTT
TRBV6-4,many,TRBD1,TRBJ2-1,CASSDSDRNEQFF,TGTGCCAGCAGTGACTCGGACAGGAATGAGCAGTTCTTC
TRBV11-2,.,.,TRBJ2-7,CASSLGRGGYYEQYF,TGTGCCAGCAGCTTAGGCAGGGGGGGATACTACGAGCAGTACTTC
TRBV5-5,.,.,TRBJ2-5,CASTLGPSQTQYF,TGTGCCAGCACACTGGGTCCCAGTCAGACCCAGTACTTC
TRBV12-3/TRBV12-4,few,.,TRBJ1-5,CASSLTAGQPQHF,TGTGCCAGCAGTTTAACAGCGGGTCAGCCCCAGCATTTT
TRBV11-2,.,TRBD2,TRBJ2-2,CASSFERGGELFF,TGTGCCAGCAGCTTTGAGCGGGGCGGGGAGCTGTTTTTT
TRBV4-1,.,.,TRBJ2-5,CASSQVGAQYF,TGCGCCAGCAGCCAAGTGGGGGCCCAGTACTTC
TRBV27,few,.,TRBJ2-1,CATLDQGGRSYNEQFF,TGTGCCACACTCGACCAAGGGGGTCGCTCCTACAATGAGCAGTTCTTC
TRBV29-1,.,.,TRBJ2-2,CSVEGGANTGELFF,TGCAGCGTTGAAGGGGGGGCGAACACCGGGGAGCTGTTTTTT
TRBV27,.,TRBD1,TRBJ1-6,CASSFTGGYPSSYNSPLHF,TGTGCCAGCAGTTTTACAGGGGGATACCCCAGCTCCTATAATTCACCCCTCCACTTT
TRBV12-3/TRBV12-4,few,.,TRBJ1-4,CASSFRASGNEKLFF,TGTGCCAGCAGTTTTCGGGCTTCGGGTAATGAAAAACTGTTTTTT
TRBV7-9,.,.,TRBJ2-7,CASSASTSYEQYF,TGTGCCAGCAGCGCCTCAACCTCCTACGAGCAGTACTTC
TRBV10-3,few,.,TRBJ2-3,CAISGFGASDTQYF,TGTGCCATCAGTGGTTTCGGGGCCTCAGATACGCAGTATTTT